The 26 T cell receptor beta chains reported below all come from one sample, sequenced in a study of blood T cell repertoires in COVID-19. Sequencing was performed with immunoSEQ multiplex PCR; in TCRdb, only in-frame clones are kept and a portion is missing. Among roughly 300,000 clones, about four fifths were seen once, and the ten largest hold about 2.9%. Input material: peripheral blood. These receptors all come from a woman in her sixties with active or convalescent COVID-19.

This clone was recorded only once. V usage is TRBV7-9 and J usage is TRBJ1-1; D may be TRBD1 (5 bases). Trimming took off 1 base at V and 8 bases at J, with 11 bases between the two ends. CDR1 is SEHNR and CDR2 is FQNEAQ in the germline V gene (reference sequence). This CDR3 spans 13 amino acids. The CDR3 protein is CASSLDGHSEAFF. CDR3 DNA: TGTGCCAGCAGCTTAGACGGACATTCCGAAGCTTTCTTT.

The rearrangement joins TRBV6-2 or TRBV6-3 to TRBJ1-5; 10 bases agree with TRBD1. Trimming took 5 bases from V and 6 from J; bases not matched to a gene: 7. Germline V gene sequence: CDR1 MNHEY, CDR2 SVGEGT. The CDR3 contains 15 residues. The CDR3 spells CASSPRQGAGQPQHF. The CDR3, as DNA: TGTGCCAGCAGTCCACGACAGGGGGCTGGTCAGCCCCAGCATTTT.

V is TRBV20-1 and J is TRBJ2-7; 9 nucleotides agree with TRBD1. Looked up from germline, CDR1 is DFQATT and CDR2 is SNEGSKA (reference sequence). V lost 3 bases to trimming and J lost 5 bases; unmatched junction nucleotides: 8. The CDR3 covers 14 residues. CDR3 nucleotides: TGCAGTGCTAGTCACAGGACAGGGGTCCACGAGCAGTACTTC. Amino acid sequence: CSASHRTGVHEQYF.

This sequence joins TRBV5-1 and TRBJ1-1, with D uncertain. CDR1 is SGHRS, CDR2 YFSETQ, per germline. Trimming took 0 bases from V and 7 from J, leaving 4 bases between them. This CDR3 has 11 residues. The CDR3 sequence: CASSLAGEAFF. CDR3 DNA: TGCGCCAGCAGCTTGGCGGGTGAAGCTTTCTTT.

V is TRBV23-1 and J is TRBJ1-3; 8 bases are shared with TRBD1. TRBV23-1 belongs to the ORF category, with a function that is uncertain. The CDR3 is made up of 16 amino acids. The CDR3 protein is CIAPRDRWVSGNTIYF. DNA for the CDR3: TGCATCGCCCCCCGGGACAGGTGGGTCTCTGGAAACACCATATATTTT.

In this sample, this clone turned up once. This rearrangement joins TRBV7-9 to TRBJ1-2; D perhaps matches TRBD1 (6 bases). Germline CDR1 reads SEHNR; CDR2 reads FQNEAQ (reference sequence). This CDR3 is built from 15 residues. The V end was cut by 2 bases, the J end by 3 bases, with 13 bases between. The CDR3 DNA follows: TGTGCCAGCAGCTTATGGCAGGGGCAGGACTATGGCTACACCTTC. Translated: CASSLWQGQDYGYTF. The entire variable domain, with the rest obtained from reference TRBV7-9 and TRBJ1-2, is as follows: DTGVSQNPRHKITKRGQNVTFRCDPISEHNRLYWYRQTLGQGPEFLTYFQNEAQLEKSRLLSDRFSAERPKGSFSTLEIQRTEQGDSAMYLCASSLWQGQDYGYTFGSGTRLTVV.

The chain employs TRBV19 and TRBJ2-2; perhaps TRBD2 as D (5 bases). The germline V gene has CDR1 LNHDA and CDR2 SQIVND (reference sequence). The CDR3 has 15 amino acids. V gave up 0 bases and J gave up 6 bases, with 11 bases separating them. CDR3 region: CASSIDLRVAGELFF. CDR3 DNA sequence: TGTGCCAGTAGTATAGATCTGAGGGTCGCCGGGGAGCTGTTTTTT.

The J gene is TRBJ2-7, the V gene TRBV19, with 11 bases identical to TRBD2. J gave up 2 bases and V 5 bases, and 8 bases lay outside the gene matches. The germline V gene has CDR1 LNHDA and CDR2 SQIVND (reference sequence). The CDR3 contains 16 residues. The CDR3 DNA sequence: TGTGCCAGTAGTGGGCAGACTAGCGGGGCTCCCTACGAGCAGTACTTC. It is translated as CASSGQTSGAPYEQYF.

This clone was detected a few times. The gene calls are TRBV4-2 and TRBJ1-2; the D is unclear. Germline CDR1 is LGHNA and CDR2 is YNFKEQ. V was shortened by 0 bases and J by 8 bases, with 13 bases between the two germline ends. The CDR3 loop spans 14 amino acids. CDR3 residues: CASSQDNIGTGYTF. The CDR3 DNA sequence: TGTGCCAGCAGCCAAGATAACATTGGCACCGGCTACACCTTC.

This clone was detected a few times. CDR3 sequence: CASSFYGTLNTGELFF. CDR3 coding DNA: TGTGCCAGCAGCTTCTACGGGACTCTGAACACCGGGGAGCTGTTTTTT. J is TRBJ2-2 and V is TRBV11-2; D possibly corresponds to TRBD2 (6 bases). The V gene's germline CDR1 is SGHAT and CDR2 FQNNGV. Trimming stripped 3 bases from V and 1 base from J, with 12 bases between. The CDR3 runs to 16 residues.

V usage is TRBV30 and J usage is TRBJ2-7, with D possibly being TRBD2 (6 bases). CDR1 and CDR2 from the germline V gene are GTSNPN and SVGIG (reference sequence). V was pared by 2 bases and J by 6 bases, with 14 bases between. CDR3 length equals 13 residues. The CDR3 spells CAWSWGLSREQYF. The CDR3 bases are TGTGCCTGGAGTTGGGGACTTTCCCGCGAGCAGTACTTC.

The chain recombines TRBV2 with TRBJ1-2; TRBD1 might be the D (5 bases). From germline, CDR1 is SNHLY and CDR2 FYNNEI. The CDR3 runs to 13 residues. V dropped 6 bases and J dropped 3 bases, with 11 bases sitting between them. As DNA, the CDR3 is TGTGCCAGCAGCACCGGGGACTACTATGGCTACACCTTC. This translates into CASSTGDYYGYTF.

The chain carries TRBV6-2 or TRBV6-3 and TRBJ1-2; D not resolved. The length of the CDR3 is 13 residues. Germline lookup yields CDR1 MNHEY and CDR2 SVGEGT. V was cut by 2 bases and J by 0 bases, with 4 bases left in between. CDR3 bases: TGTGCCAGCAGTTACCCAGCTAACTATGGCTACACCTTC. This sequence encodes CASSYPANYGYTF.

This clone was observed a few times. V gene TRBV7-9 combines with J gene TRBJ2-7; D not certain. There are 11 residues in the CDR3. The V and J ends lost 8 bases and 5 bases respectively, with 10 bases between them. The germline V gene encodes CDR1 SEHNR and CDR2 FQNEAQ (reference sequence). Here the CDR3 reads CASGDRDEQYF. CDR3 nucleotides: TGTGCCAGCGGAGACCGGGACGAGCAGTACTTC.

This clone has a count of ten or more. The chain's CDR3 is CASSNGPVYGYTF. In DNA form, the CDR3 reads TGTGCCAGCAGTAATGGCCCAGTCTATGGCTACACCTTC. The J gene is TRBJ1-2, the V gene TRBV6-2 or TRBV6-3; D uncertain. From germline, CDR1 is MNHEY and CDR2 SVGEGT. V dropped 5 bases and J dropped 4 bases, with 11 bases sitting between them. The CDR3 is 13 residues long.

This chain uses TRBV6-6 with TRBJ1-2, with 7 bases that match TRBD1. CDR3 length: 16 residues. Trimming at V came to 8 bases and at J to 8 bases, leaving 20 bases not matched to a gene. In germline, CDR1 is MNHNY, CDR2 SVGAGI (reference sequence). CDR3 nucleotide sequence: TGTGCCAGCCTCAGGGGGGCAGTCCGGGGTTGGGACGGCTACACCTTC. It codes for CASLRGAVRGWDGYTF.

This chain links TRBV6-5 with TRBJ1-2; D is unclear. The germline CDR1 and CDR2 sequences are MNHEY and SVGAGI. Between the trimmed V and J ends, which lost 6 bases and 8 bases, there was a span of 19 bases. This CDR3 has 14 residues. The CDR3 sequence is CASSSRGSLWGYTF. The CDR3 DNA is TGTGCCAGCAGCTCCCGGGGTTCCCTATGGGGCTACACCTTC.

The chain is built from TRBV18 and TRBJ2-1; TRBD1 is a possible D gene (6 bases). V shed 4 bases and J shed 8 bases, with 12 bases lying between them. The CDR3 sequence is 13 residues long. Per the germline V gene, CDR1 is KGHSH and CDR2 is LQKENI. The CDR3 nucleotides are TGTGCCAGCTCACAGTCTGGGGGCCATGAGCAGTTCTTC. This translates into CASSQSGGHEQFF.

The rearrangement links TRBV27 to TRBJ2-1; 7 bases align to TRBD1. The ends lost 4 bases at V and 9 bases at J; junction bases unmatched: 6. The CDR3 consists of 13 residues. Germline assignment: CDR1 MNHEY and CDR2 SMNVEV (reference sequence). For the CDR3, the DNA is TGTGCCAGCAGTTCGACAGGGCGGCGTGAGCAGTTCTTC. It translates to CASSSTGRREQFF.

The chain uses TRBV5-6 and TRBJ1-5; 7 bases are shared with TRBD1. The CDR3 consists of 15 residues. With V trimmed by 4 bases and J by 5 bases, 9 bases remained unmatched. Germline-derived CDR1 and CDR2 are SGHDT and YYEEEE. CDR3 sequence reads: CASSPGGGGYQPQHF. CDR3 in DNA: TGTGCCAGCAGCCCGGGAGGGGGCGGATATCAGCCCCAGCATTTT.

The rearrangement joins TRBV6-1 to TRBJ1-5, with D possibly being TRBD1 (5 bases). V was clipped by 11 bases and J by 4 bases, with 12 bases between them. This CDR3 has 12 residues. Germline V CDR1 and CDR2: MNHNS, SASEGT. CDR3 sequence (DNA): TGTGCCGGACATGACGGGAATCAGCCCCAGCATTTT. Its translation is CAGHDGNQPQHF.

This sequence joins TRBV4-1 and TRBJ2-1; D might be TRBD2 (6 bases). Germline CDR1 and CDR2: MGHRA and YSYEKL. V dropped 0 bases and J dropped 5 bases, with 11 bases sitting between them. The length of the CDR3 is 15 residues. The CDR3 bases are TGCGCCAGCAGCCAAGAGATGGACTACCACAATGAGCAGTTCTTC. Translated, it gives CASSQEMDYHNEQFF.

This clone occurred once. V is TRBV7-2 and J is TRBJ2-5; D ambiguous. Germline-derived CDR1 and CDR2 are SGHTA and FQGNSA. Trimming shortened V by 5 bases and J by 1 base, and 11 bases separated the two germline ends. The CDR3 consists of 14 residues. CDR3 residues: CASSPAAFQETQYF. Here the CDR3 DNA reads TGTGCCAGCAGCCCCGCGGCCTTCCAAGAGACCCAGTACTTC.

The chain combines TRBV5-4 with TRBJ2-1; weak D call: TRBD1 (5 bases). From germline, CDR1 is SGHNT and CDR2 YYREEE (reference sequence). The CDR3 has 15 amino acids. V was trimmed by 2 bases and J by 0 bases, leaving 9 bases between them. In nucleotides, the CDR3 is TGTGCCAGCAGCTTTGGACACCTCTCCTACAATGAGCAGTTCTTC. As protein: CASSFGHLSYNEQFF.

The rearrangement joins TRBV5-6 to TRBJ1-3; D uncertain. Germline V gene lookup returns CDR1 SGHDT and CDR2 YYEEEE. CDR3 size: 12 residues. V was cut by 0 bases and J by 7 bases, with 5 bases left in between. CDR3 in DNA: TGTGCCAGCAGCTTGGATCGGAACACCATATATTTT. Translated: CASSLDRNTIYF.

This clone was observed many times. The rearrangement uses TRBV5-1 and TRBJ2-3; D perhaps matches TRBD2 (7 bases). Trimming left V 3 bases short and J 2 bases short, with 10 bases between. Germline V CDR1 and CDR2: SGHRS, YFSETQ. The CDR3 totals 14 residues. CDR3 coding DNA: TGCGCCAGCAGCTCCGGGGGGCTCACAGATACGCAGTATTTT. Translating it yields CASSSGGLTDTQYF.